Each of the 27 T cell receptor beta chains below was sequenced from the same sample in a study of blood T cell repertoires in COVID-19. Repertoires were generated with immunoSEQ multiplex PCR, while TCRdb's copy carries only in-frame clones and drops some. The table records approximately 98,000 clones, about 80% of them present only once. Sequenced: peripheral blood. The source is a man older than 75 with acute or convalescent COVID-19.

This rearrangement joins TRBV5-5 to TRBJ2-1; weak D call: TRBD2 (5 bases). Germline CDR1 reads SGHKS; CDR2 reads YYEKEE (reference sequence). The CDR3 totals 15 residues. V lost 0 bases, J lost 4 bases, and 11 bases lay in between. CDR3 DNA sequence: TGTGCCAGCAGCTTGGATATAGGGAGATACAATGAGCAGTTCTTC. It is translated as CASSLDIGRYNEQFF.

This clone was counted ten times or more. CDR3 coding DNA: TGCGCCAGCAGTGTTGGCAGGGCCTACAATGAGCAGTTCTTC. This gives the protein CASSVGRAYNEQFF. The V and J genes are TRBV10-1 and TRBJ2-1, with D perhaps TRBD1 (5 bases). The CDR3 contains 14 residues. V gave up 4 bases and J gave up 2 bases, with 9 bases separating them. Germline assignment: CDR1 WNHNN and CDR2 SYGVQD (reference sequence).

This chain uses TRBV15 with TRBJ2-1; 7 nucleotides align to TRBD2. This CDR3 has 16 residues. The germline V gene has CDR1 LNHNV and CDR2 YYDKDF (reference sequence). V lost 5 bases and J lost 2; bases outside the gene matches: 9. The CDR3 sequence is CATSYTQRDPYNEQFF. Here the CDR3 DNA reads TGTGCCACCAGCTATACCCAGCGGGACCCCTACAATGAGCAGTTCTTC.

The chain carries TRBV30 and TRBJ2-7, with unresolved D. V lost 0 bases, J lost 6 bases, and 18 bases lay in between. The germline gives CDR1 GTSNPN, CDR2 SVGIG (reference sequence). The length of the CDR3 is 15 residues. CDR3 region: CAWSVSLAAVGEQYF. The CDR3 nucleotides are TGTGCCTGGAGTGTGAGTCTCGCCGCGGTTGGCGAGCAGTACTTC.

The J gene is TRBJ2-7, the V gene TRBV7-6, with 9 bases identical to TRBD1. This CDR3 has 14 amino acids. Trimming removed 3 bases from V and 3 bases from J; junction bases left unmatched: 3. In germline, CDR1 is SGHVS, CDR2 FNYEAQ. Written as DNA, the CDR3 is TGTGCCAGCAGCTTTACAGGGGGCAGCTACGAGCAGTACTTC. Protein product: CASSFTGGSYEQYF.

V and J are TRBV7-9 and TRBJ1-5; no clear D gene. This CDR3 contains 12 residues. V lost 1 base and J lost 7, with 5 bases in between. The germline CDR1 and CDR2 sequences are SEHNR and FQNEAQ (reference sequence). CDR3 amino acids: CASSLGPQPQHF. DNA of the CDR3: TGTGCCAGCAGCTTAGGGCCCCAGCCCCAGCATTTT.

The chain has TRBV30 and TRBJ2-7, with 10 bases fitting TRBD2. The CDR3 consists of 13 residues. V gave up 2 bases and J gave up 8 bases; unmatched junction bases: 6. Germline V gene sequence: CDR1 GTSNPN, CDR2 SVGIG (reference sequence). The CDR3 here is CAWSTASGSQQYF. DNA for the CDR3: TGTGCCTGGAGTACGGCTAGCGGGAGTCAGCAGTACTTC.

This clone appeared once. V gene TRBV5-4 combines with J gene TRBJ1-6, with D possibly matching TRBD1 (6 bases). Germline V gene sequence: CDR1 SGHNT, CDR2 YYREEE (reference sequence). CDR3 size: 15 residues. Trimming removed 4 bases at V and 5 bases at J, with 13 bases between. This CDR3 is CASSRGGVNNSPLHF. As DNA, the CDR3 is TGTGCCAGCAGCCGAGGGGGGGTTAATAATTCACCCCTCCACTTT.

This clone was observed a single time. The chain employs TRBV7-2 and TRBJ1-2; 8 bases fit TRBD1. The CDR3 consists of 13 residues. V lost 5 bases, J lost 9 bases, and 8 bases stayed unmatched. Looked up from germline, CDR1 is SGHTA and CDR2 is FQGNSA. Written as DNA, the CDR3 is TGTGCCAGCAGCGTCCGCAACAGGGGGAGCTACACCTTC. Translation: CASSVRNRGSYTF.

This rearrangement joins TRBV5-4 to TRBJ2-4; no definite D call. This CDR3 has 11 amino acids. Trimming stripped 4 bases from V and 7 bases from J, with 6 bases between. Germline CDR1 reads SGHNT; CDR2 reads YYREEE (reference sequence). In nucleotides, the CDR3 is TGTGCCAGCAGCCGCGATAACATTCAGTACTTC. Its translation is CASSRDNIQYF.

The chain recombines TRBV2 with TRBJ1-2, with 7 bases identical to TRBD1. Germline CDR1 is SNHLY and CDR2 is FYNNEI. This CDR3 spans 13 amino acids. V was pared by 5 bases and J by 5 bases, with 5 bases of the junction left unmatched. CDR3 residues: CASSLDRDYGYTF. DNA of the CDR3: TGTGCCAGCAGTCTAGACAGGGATTATGGCTACACCTTC.

This clone was seen a few times. The chain recombines TRBV5-5 with TRBJ1-1, with 9 positions matching TRBD1. Germline CDR1 SGHKS, CDR2 YYEKEE (reference sequence). Losses at the gene ends were 4 bases for V and 0 bases for J; bases not matched to a gene: 4. This CDR3 has 15 amino acids. CDR3 sequence reads: CASSVGTGMNTEAFF. Here the CDR3 DNA reads TGTGCCAGCAGCGTAGGGACAGGGATGAACACTGAAGCTTTCTTT.

A remark on this clone: Being one base from a much bigger clone, this may be a read error. The chain links TRBV6-6 to TRBJ1-1; TRBD1 aligns across 8 bases. Losses at the gene ends were 6 bases for V and 4 bases for J; bases not matched to a gene: 4. The CDR3 is 13 amino acids. The V gene's germline CDR1 is MNHNY and CDR2 SVGAGI (reference sequence). The CDR3 protein is CASSTGQGTEAFF. In DNA, the CDR3 is TGTGCCAGCAGCACCGGACAGGGCACTGAAGCTTTCTTT.

The gene calls are TRBV29-1 and TRBJ2-7; D is unresolved. Trimming took off 6 bases at V and 1 base at J, with 7 bases between the two ends. Germline V gives CDR1 SQVTM, CDR2 ANQGSEA. The CDR3 has 11 residues. The DNA of the CDR3 is TGCAGCGTGGCCAATTCCTACGAGCAGTACTTC. It encodes CSVANSYEQYF.

CDR3 bases: TGTGCCAGCAGTCGACAGGGGGACACCTACGAGCAGTACTTC. Translating it yields CASSRQGDTYEQYF. V gene TRBV6-6 combines with J gene TRBJ2-7; 9 nucleotides match TRBD1. Germline CDR1 reads MNHNY; CDR2 reads SVGAGI (reference sequence). After removal of 5 bases from V and 2 bases from J, the junction contained 4 bases not matched to a gene. This CDR3 is 14 amino acids long.

The rearrangement joins TRBV6-1 to TRBJ2-3; the D gene is possibly TRBD1 (5 bases). CDR3 length equals 15 residues. Germline lookup yields CDR1 MNHNS and CDR2 SASEGT. The V end was cut by 2 bases, the J end by 1 base, with 10 bases between. CDR3 DNA sequence: TGTGCCAGCAGTGAACGGTGGGGCGGCACAGATACGCAGTATTTT. Amino acid sequence: CASSERWGGTDTQYF.

The V call is TRBV10-1, the J call TRBJ2-7; 9 bases line up with TRBD2. CDR1 WNHNN and CDR2 SYGVQD come from the germline V gene (reference sequence). The CDR3 consists of 15 residues. The ends lost 5 bases at V and 3 bases at J; junction bases unmatched: 8. CDR3 nucleotides: TGCGCCAGCAGTTACCGCTCTAGCGGGATCTACGAGCAGTACTTC. Amino acid sequence: CASSYRSSGIYEQYF.

The V and J genes are TRBV6-1 and TRBJ2-7, with 10 positions matching TRBD1. CDR3 length: 18 residues. The germline V gene encodes CDR1 MNHNS and CDR2 SASEGT. Germline trimming cut 0 bases from V and 3 bases from J; bases unmatched to any gene: 11. CDR3 in amino acids: CASSEAGTGVWLYYEQYF. As DNA, the CDR3 is TGTGCCAGCAGTGAAGCGGGGACAGGGGTCTGGCTCTACTACGAGCAGTACTTC.

This chain connects TRBV4-3 to TRBJ2-7, with 10 bases lining up with TRBD2. The CDR3 has 18 residues. Per germline, CDR1 LGHNA and CDR2 YSLEER. V lost 2 bases to trimming and J lost 0 bases; unmatched junction nucleotides: 10. This CDR3 reads CASSQYLAGASTSYEQYF. The CDR3 DNA sequence: TGCGCCAGCAGCCAATATCTAGCGGGAGCCTCGACCTCCTACGAGCAGTACTTC.

This clone was observed a few times. This rearrangement joins TRBV19 to TRBJ1-6; 9 nucleotides line up with TRBD1. Germline V CDR1 and CDR2: LNHDA, SQIVND (reference sequence). The CDR3 spans 14 residues. V gave up 4 bases and J gave up 9 bases; unmatched junction bases: 4. CDR3 region: CASSTGQGSSPLHF. The CDR3 bases are TGTGCCAGTAGTACGGGACAGGGATCTTCACCCCTCCACTTT.

The gene calls are TRBV5-4 and TRBJ2-3; TRBD2 matches 8 bases. Germline CDR1 and CDR2: SGHNT and YYREEE (reference sequence). The CDR3 length is 16 residues. Trimming took 1 base from V and 7 from J; bases not matched to a gene: 11. CDR3 sequence: CASSLSSGASRNTQYF. The CDR3 coding sequence is TGTGCCAGCAGCTTGAGTAGCGGGGCATCCAGGAATACGCAGTATTTT.

This sequence joins TRBV30 and TRBJ2-7; TRBD1 matches 7 bases. The CDR3 has 14 amino acids. Trimming cost V 5 bases and J 2 bases; bases outside gene matches: 9. Germline CDR1 reads GTSNPN; CDR2 reads SVGIG (reference sequence). The CDR3 spells CAWGTNRGTYEQYF. The CDR3 DNA reads TGTGCCTGGGGGACCAACAGGGGCACCTACGAGCAGTACTTC.

V gene TRBV19 combines with J gene TRBJ1-6; D unclear. V lost 4 bases and J 0 bases, leaving 19 bases between the germline ends. CDR1 is LNHDA and CDR2 is SQIVND in the germline V gene (reference sequence). The CDR3 totals 19 residues. In DNA, the CDR3 is TGTGCCAGTAGTACCGTTCCTGGCGGCCCGAGCTCCTATAATTCACCCCTCCACTTT. This gives the protein CASSTVPGGPSSYNSPLHF.

The chain carries TRBV7-9 and TRBJ2-1, with TRBD1 identical over 7 bases. The CDR3 totals 14 residues. J was trimmed by 2 bases and V by 5 bases; bases with no gene match: 3. The germline CDR1 and CDR2 sequences are SEHNR and FQNEAQ (reference sequence). The CDR3 DNA reads TGTGCCAGCAGCCTCGGGACAGCCTACAATGAGCAGTTCTTC. Protein sequence: CASSLGTAYNEQFF.

V gene TRBV5-6 combines with J gene TRBJ1-1; unclear D gene. The germline CDR1 and CDR2 sequences are SGHDT and YYEEEE. The CDR3 length is 15 residues. V was shortened by 2 bases and J by 0 bases, with 11 bases between the two germline ends. Here the CDR3 reads CASSLSLIMNTEAFF. As DNA, the CDR3 is TGTGCCAGCAGCTTAAGCCTAATTATGAACACTGAAGCTTTCTTT.

The chain carries TRBV18 and TRBJ1-1; D possibly corresponds to TRBD1 (5 bases). Germline CDR1 is KGHSH and CDR2 is LQKENI. V lost 2 bases and J lost 6, with 10 bases in between. This CDR3 is 13 amino acids long. CDR3 sequence: CASSPWGGSEAFF. DNA of the CDR3: TGTGCCAGCTCACCATGGGGGGGTTCTGAAGCTTTCTTT.

This clone showed up just a few times. The CDR3 spells CSVEGSSGGSSYEQYF. CDR3 DNA: TGCAGCGTTGAGGGCAGTAGCGGGGGGAGCTCCTACGAGCAGTACTTC. This chain joins TRBV29-1 and TRBJ2-7; TRBD2 agrees at 10 bases. The CDR3 is made up of 16 amino acids. Germline CDR1 is SQVTM and CDR2 is ANQGSEA. V lost 3 bases to trimming and J lost 0 bases; unmatched junction nucleotides: 8.